The source of this T cell receptor beta chain is a study of vaccination and CD4 T cells after COVID-19. Study summary: Stimulation used overlapping spike peptides from SARS-CoV-2, HCoV-NL63, HCoV-OC43 and HCoV-229E. Study-wide results and limits: Convalescent patients had a median roughly 85% of post-vaccine SARS-CoV-2-reactive clones that were detected only after vaccination, not before it.

As to treatment: roughly 11-day PBMC culture with coronavirus spike peptide pools or control peptides (ViraFEST assay). Approximately 1.8 million PBMCs per well were cultured with 7.5 to 10 IU/ml IL-2 and 8.5 to 10 ug/ml peptide pools. Sequenced with the Oncomine TCR Beta short-read assay was DNA taken from cultured CD4+ T cells. TCRdb reprocessed the PCR reads via MiXCR and lists one record per CDR3 protein. The sample includes 20,000 to 25,000 distinct CDR3 sequences, roughly 60% of them seen just once. Concerning this clonotype itself: Its target is unknown.

The source was CD4+ T cells from blood, cultured in vitro, collected before SARS-CoV-2 vaccination. The source of this sequence is a human donor who received a COVID-19 vaccine.

Written as DNA, the CDR3 is TGTGCCAGCAGTTTAGTACGAAGGGAGAGGAACACTGAAGCTTTCTTT. Translating gives CASSLVRRERNTEAFF. The chain has TRBV12-3 or TRBV12-4 and TRBJ1-1, with D unresolved. V was trimmed by 1 base and J by 1 base, leaving 13 bases between them. The length of the CDR3 is 16 residues.